Listed below are T cell receptor beta chains from one sample, sequenced in a study of CD8 T cells in ankylosing spondylitis. MiXCR, run by TCRdb on the 5' RACE reads, gives a single entry per CDR3 protein. This sample has around 540,000 distinct CDR3 sequences, with approximately 12% found just once. Sequencing was performed on blood, either unsorted or a sorted T cell fraction (not recorded which). The receptor source for this set is a male donor with ankylosing spondylitis. CDR3s include the opening cysteine and the closing phenylalanine or tryptophan. D genes are given only for firm matches. Not every row has a clone size; where given, it reads once, few, many or a size class.

D	size	V	J	DNA	CDR3
-	few	TRBV7-2	TRBJ1-5	TGTGCCAGCAGCTTAGAAGGGTTAAGCAATCAGCCCCAGCATTTT	CASSLEGLSNQPQHF
-	many	TRBV3-1	TRBJ2-5	TGTGCCAGCAGCCAAGAGACCCAGTACTTC	CASSQETQYF
-	-	TRBV5-1	TRBJ2-7	TGCGCCAGCAGCTTGAATTTCTACGAGCAGTACTTC	CASSLNFYEQYF
TRBD2	-	TRBV28	TRBJ2-7	TGTGCCAGCAGTTTTGTACTAGCGGGAGCCGAGCAGTACTTC	CASSFVLAGAEQYF
-	many	TRBV7-6	TRBJ2-3	TGTGCCAGCAGCCTGACTTGGAGCACAGATACGCAGTATTTT	CASSLTWSTDTQYF
-	few	TRBV29-1	TRBJ2-5	TGCAGCGTTAAGACAGTCCAAGAGACCCAGTACTTC	CSVKTVQETQYF
-	-	TRBV27	TRBJ2-1	TGTGCCAGCAGTTCGAGGGACTCCTACAATGAGCAGTTCTTC	CASSSRDSYNEQFF
TRBD2	-	TRBV29-1	TRBJ2-2	TGCAGCGTTCGCAAAAGGACTAGCGGCATGGATGGGGAGCTGTTTTTT	CSVRKRTSGMDGELFF
-	-	TRBV9	TRBJ2-7	TGTGCCAGCAGCGAGGGGGACGGAAGGGGCTACGAGCAGTACTTC	CASSEGDGRGYEQYF
TRBD2	few	TRBV12-3/TRBV12-4	TRBJ2-1	TGTGCCAGCAGCCGGGGACTAGCGGAAACCTACAATGAGCAGTTCTTC	CASSRGLAETYNEQFF
TRBD2	-	TRBV5-4	TRBJ2-1	TGTGCCAGCAGCAACCGGGCGGGGGGAGCATACAATGAGCAGTTCTTC	CASSNRAGGAYNEQFF
-	-	TRBV27	TRBJ2-7	TGTGCCAGCAGTTTTACCCGGAGTTACGAGCAGTACTTC	CASSFTRSYEQYF
TRBD2	-	TRBV2	TRBJ2-2	TGTGCCAGCAGGCGACTAGCGGGCAAATTCACCGGGGAGCTGTTTTTT	CASRRLAGKFTGELFF
TRBD2	many	TRBV5-1	TRBJ2-4	TGCGCCAGCAGCTCCCTAGCGGGGATAGCCAAAAACATTCAGTACTTC	CASSSLAGIAKNIQYF
-	few	TRBV6-1	TRBJ1-5	TGTGCCAGCAGCGACTATCGGGACCAGCCCCAGCATTTT	CASSDYRDQPQHF
TRBD1	-	TRBV5-1	TRBJ2-6	TGCGCCAGCAGCTTTTCGGACAGGGGGTCTGGGGCCAACGTCCTGACTTTC	CASSFSDRGSGANVLTF
TRBD2	-	TRBV4-2	TRBJ2-1	TGTGCCAGCAGCCAAGAGGCGCTAGCGGCAACCTACAATGAGCAGTTCTTC	CASSQEALAATYNEQFF
TRBD1	few	TRBV29-1	TRBJ2-5	TGCAGCGTAATGACCACAGGGGGTCAAGAGACCCAGTACTTC	CSVMTTGGQETQYF
TRBD2	few	TRBV24-1	TRBJ2-1	TGTGCCACCAGTGACCCCCTACTAGCGGGAGGAGAAGATGAGCAGTTCTTC	CATSDPLLAGGEDEQFF
-	few	TRBV13	TRBJ2-1	TGTGCCAGCAGCTTAGCCCGGGGGAGGCTAAACAATGAGCAGTTCTTC	CASSLARGRLNNEQFF
TRBD1	many	TRBV4-2	TRBJ1-1	TGTGCCAGCAGCCAAGTCTCCGCCGGGACAGTGCTTTATCCTGAAGCTTTCTTT	CASSQVSAGTVLYPEAFF
TRBD1	-	TRBV5-1	TRBJ2-1	TGCGCCAGCAGCTTGGAGGGCAGGGGGCAGGATGAGCAGTTCTTC	CASSLEGRGQDEQFF
TRBD1	few	TRBV2	TRBJ1-3	TGTGCCAGCAGGCGGGAGGGGGCGAACACCATATATTTT	CASRREGANTIYF